These T cell receptor beta chains were read from a single sample in a study of cytomegalovirus exposure and HLA in healthy donors. Libraries were prepared by immunoSEQ multiplex PCR; TCRdb keeps only in-frame clonotypes and omits some of them. The data show some 42,000 clones, with 45% to 65% seen just once and roughly an eighth held by the top ten. Input material: PBMCs. These receptors originate from a human donor in good health. Each CDR3 is given with its conserved first and last residue. The order of the fields is V gene, J gene, CDR3 protein.

>TRBV6-6|TRBJ2-7
CASRGLYLAYEQYF
>TRBV11-3|TRBJ2-1
CASSLTGGPGNEQFF
>TRBV28|TRBJ2-1
CASSATGTGGGEQFF
>TRBV28|TRBJ1-4
CASWRTGPDEKLFF
>TRBV27|TRBJ2-3
CASSGAYTDTQYF
>TRBV7-3|TRBJ2-1
CASSYSGNEQFF
>TRBV18|TRBJ1-1
CASSRSDSEAFF
>TRBV5-6|TRBJ1-2
CASSPGTRRYPF
>TRBV6-6|TRBJ2-7
CASSYSDGGYEQYF
>TRBV6-5|TRBJ1-2
CASSDGANYGYTF
>TRBV30|TRBJ2-7
CAWSAGTGDHEQYF
>TRBV7-5|TRBJ2-3
CAKHTPGGWADTQYF
>TRBV6-5|TRBJ2-1
CASSSGTSGSGSLEFF
>TRBV10-3|TRBJ1-3
CAISEFGFLEAIYF
>TRBV7-2|TRBJ1-2
CASSLDGRNYGYTF
>TRBV7-2|TRBJ2-3
CASKAGTLTDTQYF
>TRBV6-9|TRBJ2-2
CANPTETGELFF
>TRBV4-3|TRBJ2-2
CASSQADSDTGELFF
>TRBV11-2|TRBJ2-7
CASSLDSYEQYF
>TRBV27|TRBJ2-5
CASKGLRQGETQYF
>TRBV5-4|TRBJ2-3
CASSPGLAELTDTQYF
>TRBV12-2|TRBJ2-1
CASRLEQGLAGGSSSYNEQFF
>TRBV5-4|TRBJ2-2
CASSVDRGKTGELFF
>TRBV15|TRBJ2-7
CATSRGGPAPWEQYF
>TRBV10-3|TRBJ2-7
CAISGTGSMGEQYF
>TRBV7-2|TRBJ2-7
CASRTGSYEQYF
>TRBV7-2|TRBJ1-2
CASSLQGNYGYTF
>TRBV19|TRBJ2-3
CASSVGAEDTQYF
>TRBV19|-
CASSTDRVTYEQYF
>TRBV7-3|TRBJ2-1
CASSSDTYNEQFF
>TRBV4-2|TRBJ2-5
CASSPQRGAQETQYF
>TRBV7-2|TRBJ2-1
CASSQKGANTYNEQFF
>TRBV27|TRBJ1-5
CASRPPPGVSNQPQHF
>TRBV10-3|TRBJ2-7
CAISEGVAGPEQYF
>TRBV6-5|TRBJ1-1
CASSEVPPDTEAFF
>TRBV11-3|TRBJ2-1
CASSLVAGAVSYNEQFF
>TRBV4-3|TRBJ1-4
CASSLTGPGDAKLFF
>TRBV7-6|TRBJ1-6
CASSPGTVLNSPLHF
>TRBV27|TRBJ2-7
CASSLGTSGAYEQYF
>TRBV25-1|TRBJ2-3
CASSAGGYTQYF
>TRBV28|TRBJ2-7
CASRRQGGPSYEQYF
>TRBV7-2|TRBJ1-3
CASSLGRGPGNTIYF
>TRBV11-2|TRBJ2-7
CASSFSTPSYEQYF
>TRBV7-3|TRBJ2-3
CASSLTPGADTQYF
>TRBV9|TRBJ2-5
CASSVGAGGRGRETQYF
>TRBV10-2|TRBJ2-3
CATWRLETDTQYF
>TRBV4-3|TRBJ1-6
CASSQEVRGSPLHF
>TRBV9|TRBJ1-2
CASSVDGDYGYTF
>TRBV6-5|TRBJ1-1
CASGLRGSTEAFF
>TRBV10-3|TRBJ2-7
CAITSGQGASYEQYF
>TRBV29-1|TRBJ1-2
CSVEGGSQSYGYTF
>TRBV11-2|TRBJ2-2
CASSLEGLGELFF
>TRBV11-2|TRBJ1-1
CAGGKGGAGNTEAFF
>TRBV18|TRBJ1-1
CASSPPSRNDNTEAFF
>TRBV9|TRBJ1-2
CASSVRPAGGYTF
>TRBV18|TRBJ2-3
CASSPPLADTQYF
>TRBV6-1|TRBJ2-7
CASSEGGVAAYEQYF
>TRBV7-2|TRBJ2-7
CASSLVKGAYEQYF